The entry below describes one T cell receptor (beta chain). Its antigen remains unidentified. The entry originates in a study of cytomegalovirus exposure and HLA in healthy donors. Study in general: Ancestry clustering placed more than 80% of around 400 genotyped donors in the Caucasian-associated cluster.

The CDR3 has 14 residues. V lost 5 bases, J lost 6 bases, and 14 bases lay in between. Germline-derived CDR1 and CDR2 are LNHNV and YYDKDF (reference sequence). In the PCR, 60 Vbeta and 13 Jbeta primers were used. Repertoires were generated with immunoSEQ multiplex PCR, while TCRdb's copy carries only in-frame clones and drops some. The repertoire holds approximately 61,000 clones, with about 81% as singletons. Study conclusions and caveats: Analysis performed later found roughly 18,000 TCR beta sequences associated with HLA alleles at 0.05 false discovery rate. What a later analysis showed was that several of the most significant clusters appeared linked to common viral pathogens.

V gene TRBV15 combines with J gene TRBJ2-1; the D gene is possibly TRBD2 (6 bases). Sequencing was performed on PBMCs. The TCR sequence derives from a man aged 45-65 years in good health and CMV-seropositive. The DNA of the CDR3 is TGTGCCACCAGCCGTCGCGCCGGGGGCAATGAGCAGTTCTTC. Protein sequence: CATSRRAGGNEQFF.